The entry below gives a single T cell receptor (beta chain) sequence along with its context. A much larger clone sits a single nucleotide away, making a read error possible. This sample was included in a study of molecular identifiers for immune sequencing clone quantification. Overall study: The replicate experiment used RNA from approximately 20,000 or 100,000 naive CD8 cells. This RNA was split into five aliquots, and four of them were sequenced.

With RNA at 10%, 30% or 50%, naive CD8 libraries came from roughly 18,000 to 920,000 sorted cells. Naive CD8 T cells were sorted as CD8+CD4-CCR7+CD45RA+. The CDR3 is 11 residues long. CDR1 is MNHEY, CDR2 SVGEGT, per germline. It was with previously described methods and listed TCR primers that bulk TCR libraries were made. TCRdb re-called the PCR reads through MiXCR, storing one row per CDR3 protein. The table lists approximately 670,000 distinct CDR3 sequences, less than 20% of them singletons. The gene calls are TRBV6-2 or TRBV6-3 and TRBJ2-1; TRBD1 or TRBD2 may be the D gene (5 bases each). This TCR was sampled from a human donor in good health. Some libraries in this study had Jurkat cell RNA spiked in. Sequencing was performed on naive CD8+ T cells from blood, with Jurkat cell RNA spiked in. Described subset: FACS-sorted CD8+CD4-CCR7+CD45RA+ naive T cells. This CDR3 reads CASREDNEQSF. The CDR3 nucleotides are TGTGCCAGCAGGGAGGACAATGAGCAGTCCTTC.